The rows below give T cell receptor beta chains drawn from one sample of a study of blood T cell repertoires in COVID-19. The method was immunoSEQ multiplex PCR; TCRdb's version includes in-frame clones alone and lacks a portion of them. Of around 200,000 clones listed, 80% to 90% are singletons. Sequenced input: peripheral blood. The receptors derive from a man between 65 and 85 years old with active or convalescent COVID-19. Each CDR3 is given with its conserved first and last residue. D genes are given only for firm matches. Clone sizes are given selectively: once, few, many, or a class where the clone is expanded.

v_gene	j_gene	d_gene	abundance	CDR3nt	CDR3aa
TRBV5-1	TRBJ2-2	.	.	TGCGCCAGCAGCTTGGATCAGGGCGAGGTGGCCGGGGAGCTGTTTTTT	CASSLDQGEVAGELFF
TRBV7-8	TRBJ1-5	TRBD1	.	TGTGCCAGCAGCTTAGCGGGGACAGGGGGCGGCAATCAGCCCCAGCATTTT	CASSLAGTGGGNQPQHF
TRBV5-1	TRBJ1-5	TRBD1	.	TGCGCCAGCAGCCCGACAGGGGCTAGCAATCAGCCCCAGCATTTT	CASSPTGASNQPQHF
TRBV12-3/TRBV12-4	TRBJ2-7	.	.	TGTGCCAGCAGTTTAGCGGCCAGGGACGAGCAGTACTTC	CASSLAARDEQYF
TRBV7-9	TRBJ1-1	.	many	TGTGCCAGCAGCTTGTTCCAGGGTAACACTGAAGCTTTCTTT	CASSLFQGNTEAFF
TRBV30	TRBJ2-1	.	few	TGTGCCTGGAGTACCCACCTACTCAATGAGCAGTTCTTC	CAWSTHLLNEQFF
TRBV24-1	TRBJ2-5	.	.	TGTGCCACCAGTGATACCCGGACACCAGAAGAGACCCAGTACTTC	CATSDTRTPEETQYF
TRBV7-9	TRBJ1-2	.	.	TGTGCCAGCAGCTTAGCCGGCGCGGCGGTCTATGGCTACACCTTC	CASSLAGAAVYGYTF
TRBV27	TRBJ1-2	TRBD1	.	TGTGCCAGCAAGGACAGGTATGGCTACACCTTC	CASKDRYGYTF
TRBV6-5	TRBJ1-2	TRBD1	.	TGTGCCAGCAGTAATCGGGACAGGCTTAACTATGGCTACACCTTC	CASSNRDRLNYGYTF
TRBV30	TRBJ2-7	.	.	TGTGCCTGGGCCAGTTTCCGCTCCTACGAGCAGTACTTC	CAWASFRSYEQYF
TRBV15	TRBJ1-1	.	.	TGTGCCACCACCGACAGGAAAAACACTGAAGCTTTCTTT	CATTDRKNTEAFF
TRBV11-2	TRBJ1-1	TRBD1	.	TGTGCCAGCAGCTCGTCCGGGACAGTGGGGTACACTGAAGCTTTCTTT	CASSSSGTVGYTEAFF
TRBV6-1	TRBJ1-4	.	.	TGTGCCATCGGACAGCCTAATGAAAAACTGTTTTTT	CAIGQPNEKLFF
TRBV7-2	TRBJ2-1	.	once	TGTGCCAGCAGCGGACAATTCAATGAGCAGTTCTTC	CASSGQFNEQFF
TRBV6-5	TRBJ1-2	.	.	TGTGCCAGCCAAATGAGTTCGAACTATGGCTACACCTTC	CASQMSSNYGYTF
TRBV7-8	TRBJ2-2	TRBD1	.	TGTGCCAGCAGCCGGGACAGGACCCCAACCGGGGAGCTGTTTTTT	CASSRDRTPTGELFF
TRBV28	TRBJ1-2	.	.	TGTGCCAGCAGTTTGGGTGGGCAGGGATCGTTCGGCTACACCTTC	CASSLGGQGSFGYTF
TRBV11-2	TRBJ1-1	.	.	TGTGCCAGCAGCTTACGGACATTTCGGGACACTGAAGCTTTCTTT	CASSLRTFRDTEAFF
TRBV15	TRBJ2-3	.	.	TGTGCCACCAGCAGCGGGATCGGGAAGGGCCTCACAGATACGCAGTATTTT	CATSSGIGKGLTDTQYF
TRBV27	TRBJ2-5	TRBD2	.	TGTGCCAGCAGTTCACTAGCGGGAGGAGGGACCCAGTACTTC	CASSSLAGGGTQYF
TRBV6-2/TRBV6-3	TRBJ2-4	TRBD1	.	TGTGCCAGCAGTTCGACAGGGATCGGCATTCAGTACTTC	CASSSTGIGIQYF
TRBV9	TRBJ1-2	.	.	TGTGCCAGCAGCGGCCCCAGGGGAAACTATGGCTACACCTTC	CASSGPRGNYGYTF
TRBV19	TRBJ1-5	.	.	TGTGCCAGTGCCAAGGGAGGAAGATATCAGCCCCAGCATTTT	CASAKGGRYQPQHF
TRBV4-1	TRBJ2-1	TRBD2	.	TGCGCCAGCAGCCCACGGACTAGCGGGAGGGTTGGCAATGAGCAGTTCTTC	CASSPRTSGRVGNEQFF
TRBV13	TRBJ2-1	TRBD2	.	TGTGCCAGCAGCTTGAGCGGGAACAATGAGCAGTTCTTC	CASSLSGNNEQFF
TRBV18	TRBJ1-2	.	.	TGTGCCAGCTCACCGACGAGGGAGGTTAACTATGGCTACACCTTC	CASSPTREVNYGYTF
TRBV30	TRBJ1-1	.	.	TGTGCCTGGAGTGTTCATTCGGGGGTTAGATCCACTGAAGCTTTCTTT	CAWSVHSGVRSTEAFF
TRBV11-2	TRBJ2-5	.	.	TGTGCCAGCAGTCACCACAGATCCCGTCAATCCCAGTACTTC	CASSHHRSRQSQYF
TRBV2	TRBJ1-6	.	.	TGTGCCATCGACTTCTGGGGGCCGACCTATAATTCACCCCTCCACTTT	CAIDFWGPTYNSPLHF
TRBV6-5	TRBJ1-2	TRBD1	.	TGTGCCAGCAGTTACTACGGGACAGGGATTGGCTACACCTTC	CASSYYGTGIGYTF
TRBV7-2	TRBJ2-3	TRBD1	.	TGTGCCAGCAGCACCCCCCGGGACAGACCCACAGATACGCAGTATTTT	CASSTPRDRPTDTQYF
TRBV6-2/TRBV6-3	TRBJ1-3	.	.	TGTGCCAGCAGTTACTCGATACAGGCCCTGAGTGGAAACACCATATATTTT	CASSYSIQALSGNTIYF
TRBV28	TRBJ2-2	TRBD2	.	TGTGCCAGCAGTTTCAGGACTAGCGGGGGCCCGGCGCTGTTTTTT	CASSFRTSGGPALFF
TRBV7-2	TRBJ1-2	TRBD1	.	TGTGCCAGCAGCTTAGATCAGGGGGCAAGGGGCTACACCTTC	CASSLDQGARGYTF
TRBV7-2	TRBJ2-6	TRBD2	.	TGTGCCAGCAGCTTGCGGGGGGAATCGTCTGGGGCCAACGTCCTGACTTTC	CASSLRGESSGANVLTF
TRBV18	TRBJ2-2	.	few	TGTGCCAGCTCACCTCGCCCACAGAGGGCCTTGAACACCGGGGAGCTGTTTTTT	CASSPRPQRALNTGELFF
TRBV24-1	TRBJ2-2	TRBD1	.	TGTGCCACCTGCGGGACAGGGAACACCGGGGAGCTGTTTTTT	CATCGTGNTGELFF
TRBV19	TRBJ2-2	TRBD1	.	TGTGCCAGTAGTACACAGGGGTTCCCGAACACCGGGGAGCTGTTTTTT	CASSTQGFPNTGELFF
TRBV12-5	TRBJ1-4	.	.	TGTGCTAGTGGTTCCACGGGGATCCGAGAAAAACTGTTTTTT	CASGSTGIREKLFF
TRBV5-1	TRBJ1-1	.	.	TGCGCCAGCAGCACCAGTCCGGGGACTGAAGCTTTCTTT	CASSTSPGTEAFF
TRBV6-2/TRBV6-3	TRBJ1-5	.	.	TGTGCCAGCAGCTCCGGACGGGGCCAGCATTTT	CASSSGRGQHF
TRBV21-1	TRBJ1-5	.	.	TGTGCCAGCAGCGATCGAGGACAGAACAGGAGGCCCCAGCATTTT	CASSDRGQNRRPQHF
TRBV6-2/TRBV6-3	TRBJ2-7	TRBD1	.	TGTGCCAGCAGTTACCCGGCCGGCGGACAGGGGAAAATCTCCTACGAGCAGTACTTC	CASSYPAGGQGKISYEQYF
TRBV7-9	TRBJ2-3	.	.	TGTGCCAGCAGCCCGTGGGCACCACCACCTGATACGCAGTATTTT	CASSPWAPPPDTQYF
TRBV6-5	TRBJ1-2	.	.	TGTGCCAGCAGTTACTCGACTGTAGGATCCTATGGCTACACCTTC	CASSYSTVGSYGYTF
TRBV28	TRBJ1-1	.	once	TGTGCCAGCAGTTTAGTGGCAGGGTTAGATGAAGCTTTCTTT	CASSLVAGLDEAFF
TRBV30	TRBJ2-3	TRBD2	.	TGTGCCTGGAGTGCGGGAGGGGCAGATACGCAGTATTTT	CAWSAGGADTQYF
TRBV4-1	TRBJ2-1	.	.	TGCGCCAGCAGCCCCCAGGTAGCGGCGGATAGAAATGAGCAGTTCTTC	CASSPQVAADRNEQFF
TRBV7-6	TRBJ1-3	TRBD1	.	TGTGCCAGCAGCTTAGGGCGGACAGGGGTGAACACCATATATTTT	CASSLGRTGVNTIYF
TRBV5-1	TRBJ2-3	.	.	TGCGCCAGCAGCTTTGTACAGGGTGGGGCAGATACGCAGTATTTT	CASSFVQGGADTQYF
TRBV18	TRBJ2-4	.	.	TGTGCCAGCTCACCACTTACCGAGGGCATTCAGTACTTC	CASSPLTEGIQYF
TRBV5-1	TRBJ1-1	.	.	TGCGCCAGCAGCTTCAATACAGGGAAAAGTAATGAAGCTTTCTTT	CASSFNTGKSNEAFF
TRBV7-6	TRBJ1-6	.	.	TGTGCCAGCAGCTTACGGGCGCGGTCGGGGGGCTATTCACCCCTCCACTTT	CASSLRARSGGYSPLHF
TRBV10-3	TRBJ2-7	TRBD1	.	TGTGCCATCAGTGAGTCAGAACAGGGGTCATACGAGCAGTACTTC	CAISESEQGSYEQYF
TRBV5-6	TRBJ2-2	.	.	TGTGCCAGCAGCTCACGTAGACAGAACACCGGGGAGCTGTTTTTT	CASSSRRQNTGELFF
TRBV5-1	TRBJ1-1	.	.	TGCGCCAGCAGCTTAGCGCAGAACACTGAAGCTTTCTTT	CASSLAQNTEAFF